These T cell receptor beta chains were read from a single sample in a study of T-cell reconstitution after alpha-beta-depleted transplantation in children. TCRdb fed the PCR reads into MiXCR, producing one record per CDR3 protein. The sample shows some 500,000 distinct CDR3 sequences, about 30% of them seen only once. This sample comprised PBMCs from the stem cell graft donor, obtained from the stem cell graft. The receptors were sampled from a human donor who donated a stem cell graft to a child with aplastic anemia. Each CDR3 is given with its conserved first and last residue. The D gene is left open where the match is weak. The size entry is marked missing in some rows and otherwise reads once, few, many or a size class.

clone_size	v_call	d_call	j_call	cdr3_aa	cdr3_nt
.	TRBV12-3/TRBV12-4	.	TRBJ1-2	CASSFYFTQGTSYGYTF	TGTGCCAGCAGTTTTTATTTCACACAGGGAACAAGTTATGGCTACACCTTC
.	TRBV11-2	.	TRBJ2-3	CASSLGGVGRESTDTQYF	TGTGCCAGCAGCTTAGGGGGTGTAGGGCGGGAAAGCACAGATACGCAGTATTTT
.	TRBV2	TRBD2	TRBJ2-3	CACAGLAGTDTQYF	TGTGCCTGCGCCGGACTAGCGGGCACAGATACGCAGTATTTT
.	TRBV5-6	TRBD2	TRBJ2-5	CASRSLAGVEETQYF	TGTGCCAGCAGGTCACTAGCGGGAGTAGAAGAGACCCAGTACTTC
few	TRBV20-1	TRBD2	TRBJ2-1	CSAREPSSGNYEQFF	TGCAGTGCTAGAGAGCCTAGTAGCGGGAACTATGAGCAGTTCTTC
.	TRBV12-3/TRBV12-4	TRBD1	TRBJ1-6	CASSSSTGGNSPLHF	TGTGCCAGCAGTTCCTCGACAGGGGGGAATTCACCCCTCCACTTT
.	TRBV25-1	.	TRBJ1-1	CASSGGVATEAFF	TGTGCCAGCAGTGGAGGGGTTGCCACTGAAGCTTTCTTT
few	TRBV5-1	TRBD1	TRBJ2-5	CASSRPGTGEETQYF	TGCGCCAGCAGCCGTCCCGGGACAGGGGAAGAGACCCAGTACTTC
.	TRBV10-3	.	TRBJ2-5	CAISGAAEETQYF	TGTGCCATCAGTGGAGCGGCGGAAGAGACCCAGTACTTC
.	TRBV6-1	.	TRBJ2-1	CASSNRPYNEQFF	TGTGCCAGCAGTAACCGCCCCTACAATGAGCAGTTCTTC
.	TRBV7-2	TRBD1	TRBJ2-7	CASSLGDRVVEQYF	TGTGCCAGCAGCTTAGGCGACAGGGTGGTCGAGCAGTACTTC
few	TRBV20-1	.	TRBJ2-3	CSAPRSRGFTDTQYF	TGCAGTGCCCCCCGGTCGCGGGGCTTCACAGATACGCAGTATTTT
few	TRBV25-1	.	TRBJ1-2	CASTRGDGLYGYTF	TGTGCCAGCACCCGCGGGGATGGCCTTTATGGCTACACCTTC
.	TRBV5-1	.	TRBJ2-6	CASEFGSKYSGANVLTF	TGCGCCAGCGAGTTCGGCAGTAAATACTCTGGGGCCAACGTCCTGACTTTC
.	TRBV7-2	TRBD2	TRBJ2-3	CASSPSGMPDTQYF	TGTGCCAGCAGCCCTAGCGGGATGCCGGATACGCAGTATTTT
.	TRBV30	.	TRBJ1-1	CAYSGLRLGDTEAFF	TGTGCCTATTCGGGTTTGAGGCTCGGGGACACTGAAGCTTTCTTT
few	TRBV12-3/TRBV12-4	.	TRBJ1-2	CASSLNRSYGYTF	TGTGCCAGCAGTTTAAACAGAAGCTATGGCTACACCTTC
.	TRBV10-3	TRBD1	TRBJ1-1	CAIRSSGGTEAFF	TGTGCCATCAGGTCTTCAGGGGGGACTGAAGCTTTCTTT
few	TRBV19	.	TRBJ2-7	CASSIGGTVLYEQYF	TGTGCCAGTAGTATCGGCGGGACAGTTCTCTACGAGCAGTACTTC
.	TRBV6-1	TRBD1	TRBJ1-3	CASWDRGRNTIYF	TGTGCCAGTTGGGACAGGGGAAGAAACACCATATATTTT
.	TRBV18	.	TRBJ1-4	CASSPTATNEKLFF	TGTGCCAGCTCCCCTACAGCCACTAATGAAAAACTGTTTTTT
once	TRBV6-1	.	TRBJ2-1	CASKLRVGKAPPPYNEQFF	TGTGCCAGCAAACTACGGGTGGGAAAAGCGCCTCCGCCCTACAATGAGCAGTTCTTC
.	TRBV4-3	TRBD1	TRBJ2-1	CASSKSRDRGINEQFF	TGCGCCAGCAGCAAATCCCGGGACAGGGGTATCAATGAGCAGTTCTTC
.	TRBV4-3	TRBD2	TRBJ2-1	CASSQDLSGSPRGQFF	TGCGCCAGCAGCCAAGATCTGAGCGGGAGCCCCCGGGGGCAGTTCTTC
.	TRBV20-1	TRBD1	TRBJ1-5	CSARSPTGGNQPQHF	TGCAGTGCTAGATCACCGACAGGGGGGAATCAGCCCCAGCATTTT
.	TRBV6-2/TRBV6-3	.	TRBJ2-2	CASSGWGGAGELFF	TGTGCCAGCAGTGGGTGGGGAGGCGCCGGGGAGCTGTTTTTT
few	TRBV5-1	TRBD2	TRBJ2-7	CASSPRLSGINEQYF	TGCGCCAGCAGCCCCCGCCTTAGCGGGATCAACGAGCAGTACTTC
.	TRBV9	.	TRBJ2-7	CASSVGPGENLYEQYF	TGTGCCAGCAGCGTAGGTCCAGGAGAAAACCTCTACGAGCAGTACTTC
.	TRBV15	.	TRBJ2-7	CATSRDSGGATYEQYF	TGTGCCACCAGCAGAGATTCGGGCGGGGCTACCTACGAGCAGTACTTC
.	TRBV12-3/TRBV12-4	TRBD1	TRBJ2-7	CASRNRGRNYEQYF	TGTGCCAGCAGGAACAGGGGGCGCAATTACGAGCAGTACTTC
many	TRBV20-1	.	TRBJ1-2	CSASHRALNYGYTF	TGCAGTGCTAGTCACAGGGCTCTAAACTATGGCTACACCTTC
.	TRBV20-1	TRBD1	TRBJ1-1	CSARRQGQGTEAFF	TGCAGTGCTAGGCGACAGGGGCAGGGTACTGAAGCTTTCTTT
few	TRBV30	.	TRBJ1-2	CAWFLTAQGVGTF	TGTGCCTGGTTTCTCACAGCACAGGGTGTTGGAACCTTC
.	TRBV7-2	TRBD2	TRBJ2-1	CASSLAELAGGEQFF	TGTGCCAGCAGCTTAGCTGAGCTAGCGGGAGGTGAGCAGTTCTTC
.	TRBV19	.	TRBJ1-1	CASSIGQRMNTEAFF	TGTGCCAGTAGTATCGGGCAGCGAATGAACACTGAAGCTTTCTTT
few	TRBV29-1	.	TRBJ2-4	CSVVQGTKNIQYF	TGCAGCGTGGTTCAGGGTACCAAAAACATTCAGTACTTC
.	TRBV12-3/TRBV12-4	TRBD1	TRBJ1-2	CASSPGTVSNYGYTF	TGTGCCAGCAGCCCTGGGACAGTGAGTAACTATGGCTACACCTTC
.	TRBV7-2	.	TRBJ1-5	CASSLGQTHNQPQHF	TGTGCCAGCAGCTTAGGACAGACACACAATCAGCCCCAGCATTTT
.	TRBV12-3/TRBV12-4	.	TRBJ1-4	CASSLQGFFNEKLFF	TGTGCCAGCAGTCTACAGGGTTTTTTTAATGAAAAACTGTTTTTT
many	TRBV20-1	TRBD1	TRBJ2-7	CSAPDRGQTYEQYF	TGCAGTGCGCCGGACAGGGGCCAAACCTACGAGCAGTACTTC
.	TRBV12-3/TRBV12-4	.	TRBJ1-4	CASSPGGPAEKLFF	TGTGCCAGCAGCCCCGGGGGCCCCGCGGAAAAACTGTTTTTT
.	TRBV5-1	TRBD1	TRBJ1-2	CASSQGQGATNYGYTF	TGCGCCAGCAGCCAGGGACAGGGGGCCACTAACTATGGCTACACCTTC
few	TRBV12-3/TRBV12-4	.	TRBJ2-1	CASSFSRFDEQFF	TGTGCCAGCAGTTTTAGCAGGTTTGATGAGCAGTTCTTC
.	TRBV5-1	TRBD2	TRBJ2-5	CASSLERTSGTTQYF	TGCGCCAGCAGCTTGGAGAGGACTAGCGGGACGACCCAGTACTTC
.	TRBV7-9	.	TRBJ1-2	CASSLLPGQGYTF	TGTGCCAGCAGCTTATTACCAGGGCAAGGCTACACCTTC
.	TRBV18	.	TRBJ2-2	CASSAAYTGELFF	TGTGCCAGCTCGGCAGCGTACACCGGGGAGCTGTTTTTT
.	TRBV6-2/TRBV6-3	.	TRBJ1-1	CASSRGSPNTEAFF	TGTGCCAGCAGCCGGGGGAGCCCCAACACTGAAGCTTTCTTT
.	TRBV5-1	.	TRBJ2-7	CASSLRDGYFGEQYF	TGCGCCAGCAGCTTGCGGGACGGTTACTTTGGGGAGCAGTACTTC
once	TRBV5-1	TRBD2	TRBJ2-1	CASSLPGTSGRVEQFF	TGCGCCAGCAGCTTGCCCGGGACTAGCGGGAGGGTTGAGCAGTTCTTC
few	TRBV13	.	TRBJ2-7	CASSYQSEQYF	TGTGCCAGCAGCTACCAAAGCGAGCAGTACTTC
few	TRBV10-3	TRBD1	TRBJ1-1	CAIKPGQGGFSEAFF	TGTGCCATCAAGCCGGGACAGGGAGGGTTTTCTGAAGCTTTCTTT
.	TRBV5-1	TRBD1	TRBJ2-2	CASSLGDREHNTGELFF	TGCGCCAGCAGCTTGGGGGACAGGGAGCACAACACCGGGGAGCTGTTTTTT
few	TRBV20-1	TRBD2	TRBJ2-3	CSASTVAGGRDTQYF	TGCAGTGCTAGTACGGTAGCGGGGGGCCGGGATACGCAGTATTTT